This T cell receptor beta chain is drawn from a study of T cell responses to AZD1222 COVID-19 vaccine. Sequenced by immunoSEQ multiplex PCR; TCRdb stores in-frame clones only, minus some. Found here are 100,000 to 150,000 clones, around 90% of them singletons; the top ten hold less than 2%. Looked up from germline, CDR1 is LGHNT and CDR2 is FRNRAP. This CDR3 is built from 12 residues. Between the trimmed V and J ends, which lost 7 bases and 2 bases, there was a span of 9 bases. The chain combines TRBV12-5 with TRBJ2-7; D unresolved. This sequence was found in an adult in good health. The input for sequencing was peripheral blood, taken on day 0 of AZD1222 vaccination. The CDR3 nucleotides read TGTGCTAGTGCCACGGACGCCTACGAGCAGTACTTC. Translated: CASATDAYEQYF.